The T cell receptor (beta chain) under discussion was sequenced for a study of T cell repertoires in ileal Crohn's disease. Study background: Surgery for a complication: stricturing in about 61%, penetrating in approximately 39%. The M6 sample came from neoterminal ileum during colonoscopy after surgery.

Sequenced by immunoSEQ multiplex PCR; TCRdb stores in-frame clones only, minus some. This table holds over 10,000 clones, more than 80% found once. Time point indicated: neoterminal ileum biopsy at postoperative endoscopy, about 6 months after surgery. Study-level findings and limits: Compared with non-smokers, active smokers at surgery showed more clonal expansions.

Regarding this clone: Antigen specificity is unknown.

The CDR3 consists of 15 residues. The V segment lost 4 bases and the J segment 3 bases; nucleotides outside the gene matches: 7. Germline assignment: CDR1 SGHRS and CDR2 YFSETQ. The sequenced sample consisted of ileal tissue. This TCR derives from an adult with Crohn's disease. The chain links TRBV5-1 to TRBJ1-1, with 9 bases fitting TRBD1. DNA of the CDR3: TGCGCCAGCAGCGGGACAGGGATCAGCTACACTGAAGCTTTCTTT. Its protein is CASSGTGISYTEAFF.